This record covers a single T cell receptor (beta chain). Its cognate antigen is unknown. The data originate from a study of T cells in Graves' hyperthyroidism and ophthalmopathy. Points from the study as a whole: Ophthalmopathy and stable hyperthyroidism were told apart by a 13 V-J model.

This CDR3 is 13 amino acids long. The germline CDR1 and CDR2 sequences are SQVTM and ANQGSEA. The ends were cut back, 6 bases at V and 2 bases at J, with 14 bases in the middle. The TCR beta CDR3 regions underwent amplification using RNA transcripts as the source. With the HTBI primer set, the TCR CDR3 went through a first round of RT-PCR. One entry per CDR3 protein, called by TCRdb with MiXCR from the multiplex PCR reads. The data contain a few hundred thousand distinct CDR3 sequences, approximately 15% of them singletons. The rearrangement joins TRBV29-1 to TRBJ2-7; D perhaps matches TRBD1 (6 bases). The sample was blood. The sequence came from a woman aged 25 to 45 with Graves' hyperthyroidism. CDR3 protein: CSVSGTQAYEQYF. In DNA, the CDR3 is TGCAGCGTCTCCGGGACACAGGCCTACGAGCAGTACTTC.